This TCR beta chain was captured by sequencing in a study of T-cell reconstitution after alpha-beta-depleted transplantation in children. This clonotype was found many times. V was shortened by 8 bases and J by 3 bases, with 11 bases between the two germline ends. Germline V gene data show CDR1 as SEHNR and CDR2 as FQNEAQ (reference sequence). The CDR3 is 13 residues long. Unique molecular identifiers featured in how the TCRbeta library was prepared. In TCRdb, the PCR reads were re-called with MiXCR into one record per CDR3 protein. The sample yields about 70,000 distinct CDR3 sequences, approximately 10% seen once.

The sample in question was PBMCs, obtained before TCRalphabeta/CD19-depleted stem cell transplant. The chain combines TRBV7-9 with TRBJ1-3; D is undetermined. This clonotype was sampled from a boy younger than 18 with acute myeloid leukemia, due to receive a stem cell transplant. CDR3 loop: CASALILGNTIYF. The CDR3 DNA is TGTGCCAGCGCCCTCATACTTGGAAACACCATATATTTT.